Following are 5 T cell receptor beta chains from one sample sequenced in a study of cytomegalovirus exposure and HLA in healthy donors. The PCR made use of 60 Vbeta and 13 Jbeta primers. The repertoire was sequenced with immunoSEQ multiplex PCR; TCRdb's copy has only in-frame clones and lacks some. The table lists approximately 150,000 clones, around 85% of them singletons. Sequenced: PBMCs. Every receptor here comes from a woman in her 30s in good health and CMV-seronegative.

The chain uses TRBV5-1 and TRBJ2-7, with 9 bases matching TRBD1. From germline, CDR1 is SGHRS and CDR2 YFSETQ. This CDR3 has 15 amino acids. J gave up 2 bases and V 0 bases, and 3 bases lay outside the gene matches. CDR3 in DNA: TGCGCCAGCAGCTTGGGGACAGGGGAAACCTACGAGCAGTACTTC. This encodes CASSLGTGETYEQYF.

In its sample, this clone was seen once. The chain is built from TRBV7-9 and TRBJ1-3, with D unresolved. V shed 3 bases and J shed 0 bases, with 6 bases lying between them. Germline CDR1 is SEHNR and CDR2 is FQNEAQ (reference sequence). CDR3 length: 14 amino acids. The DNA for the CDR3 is TGTGCCAGCAGCTTTTCCATCTCTGGAAACACCATATATTTT. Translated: CASSFSISGNTIYF.

The CDR3 coding sequence is TGTGCCAGCATCTCGGGACCCGGCGGGGGGGTGCAGTACTTC. Translation gives CASISGPGGGVQYF. This chain links TRBV7-2 with TRBJ2-7; TRBD2 agrees at 9 bases. Germline trimming cut 7 bases from V and 9 bases from J; bases unmatched to any gene: 13. Germline CDR1 SGHTA, CDR2 FQGNSA. The CDR3 covers 14 residues.

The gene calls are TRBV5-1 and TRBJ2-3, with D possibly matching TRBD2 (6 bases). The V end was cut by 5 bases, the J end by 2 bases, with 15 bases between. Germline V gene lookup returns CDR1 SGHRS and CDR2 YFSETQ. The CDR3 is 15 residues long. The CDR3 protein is CASRLSSGHTDTQYF. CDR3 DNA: TGCGCCAGCAGATTGAGTAGCGGTCACACAGATACGCAGTATTTT.

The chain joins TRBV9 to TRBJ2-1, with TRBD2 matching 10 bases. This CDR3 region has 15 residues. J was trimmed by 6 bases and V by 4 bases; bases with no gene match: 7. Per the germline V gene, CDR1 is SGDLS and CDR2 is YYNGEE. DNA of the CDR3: TGTGCCAGCAGCCAGACCGGGACTAGCGCCAATGAGCAGTTCTTC. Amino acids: CASSQTGTSANEQFF.